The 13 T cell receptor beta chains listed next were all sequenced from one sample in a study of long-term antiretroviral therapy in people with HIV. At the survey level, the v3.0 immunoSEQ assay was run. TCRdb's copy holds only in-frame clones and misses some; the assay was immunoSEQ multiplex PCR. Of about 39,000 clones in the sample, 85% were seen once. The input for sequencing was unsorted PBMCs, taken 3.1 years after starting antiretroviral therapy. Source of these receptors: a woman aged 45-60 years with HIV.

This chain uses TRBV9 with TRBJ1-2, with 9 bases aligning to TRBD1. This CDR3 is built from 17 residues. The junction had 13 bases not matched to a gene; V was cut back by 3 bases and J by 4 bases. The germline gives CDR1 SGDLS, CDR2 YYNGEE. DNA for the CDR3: TGTGCCAGCAGCGCCGGGACAGGGAATTTGCTGCGCTATGGCTACACCTTC. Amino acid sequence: CASSAGTGNLLRYGYTF. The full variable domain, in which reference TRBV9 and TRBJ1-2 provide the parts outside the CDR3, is DSGVTQTPKHLITATGQRVTLRCSPRSGDLSVYWYQQSLDQGLQFLIQYYNGEERAKGNILERFSAQQFPDLHSELNLSSLELGDSALYFCASSAGTGNLLRYGYTFGSGTRLTVV.

CDR3 loop: CASSQLAGGPTDTQYF. The DNA of the CDR3 is TGCGCCAGCAGCCAACTAGCGGGGGGGCCTACAGATACGCAGTATTTT. The chain has TRBV4-1 and TRBJ2-3; 12 bases are a match to TRBD2. CDR3 length: 16 residues. V shed 2 bases, J shed 3 bases, and the junction held 3 bases outside the gene matches. CDR1 and CDR2 (germline): MGHRA, YSYEKL.

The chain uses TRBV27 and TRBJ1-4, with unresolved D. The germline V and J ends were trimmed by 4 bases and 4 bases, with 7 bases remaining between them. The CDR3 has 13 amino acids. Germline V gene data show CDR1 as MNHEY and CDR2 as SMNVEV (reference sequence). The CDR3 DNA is TGTGCCAGCAGTTCCAGGATTAATGAAAAACTGTTTTTT. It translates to CASSSRINEKLFF.

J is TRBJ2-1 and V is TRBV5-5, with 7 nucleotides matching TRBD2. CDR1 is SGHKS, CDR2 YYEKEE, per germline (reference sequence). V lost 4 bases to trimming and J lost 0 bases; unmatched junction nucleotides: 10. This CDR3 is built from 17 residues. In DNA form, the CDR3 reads TGTGCCAGCAGCGAAGGAAGCGGGGACCCCTCCTACAATGAGCAGTTCTTC. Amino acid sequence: CASSEGSGDPSYNEQFF.

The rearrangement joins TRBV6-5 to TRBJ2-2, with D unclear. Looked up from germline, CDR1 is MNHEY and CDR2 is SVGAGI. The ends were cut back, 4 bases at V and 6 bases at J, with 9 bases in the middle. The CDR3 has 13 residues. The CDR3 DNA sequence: TGTGCCAGCAGTTCTAACCTCCCCGGGGAGCTGTTTTTT. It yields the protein CASSSNLPGELFF.

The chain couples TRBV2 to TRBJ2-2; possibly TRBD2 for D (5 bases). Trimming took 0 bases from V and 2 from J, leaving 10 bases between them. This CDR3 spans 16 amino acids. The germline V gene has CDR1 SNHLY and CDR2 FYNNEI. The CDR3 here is CASSEAEGFNTGELFF. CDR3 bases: TGTGCCAGCAGTGAAGCTGAGGGCTTTAACACCGGGGAGCTGTTTTTT.

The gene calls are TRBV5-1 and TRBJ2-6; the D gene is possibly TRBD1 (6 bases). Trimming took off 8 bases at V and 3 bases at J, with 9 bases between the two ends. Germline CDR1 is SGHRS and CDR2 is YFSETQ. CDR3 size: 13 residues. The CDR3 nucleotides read TGCGCCAGTACAGGGAATGGGGCCAACGTCCTGACTTTC. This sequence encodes CASTGNGANVLTF.

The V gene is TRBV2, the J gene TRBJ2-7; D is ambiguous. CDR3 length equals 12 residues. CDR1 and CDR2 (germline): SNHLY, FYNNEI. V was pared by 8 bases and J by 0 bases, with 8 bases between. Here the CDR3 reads CASRPNSYEQYF. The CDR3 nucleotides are TGTGCCAGCCGACCTAACTCCTACGAGCAGTACTTC.

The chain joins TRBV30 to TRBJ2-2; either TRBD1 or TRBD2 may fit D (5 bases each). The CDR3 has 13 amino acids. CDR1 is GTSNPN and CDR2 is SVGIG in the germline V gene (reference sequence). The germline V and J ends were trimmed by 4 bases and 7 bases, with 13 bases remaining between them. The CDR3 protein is CAWNRDAYGELFF. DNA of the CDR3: TGTGCCTGGAACCGGGACGCGTACGGGGAGCTGTTTTTT.

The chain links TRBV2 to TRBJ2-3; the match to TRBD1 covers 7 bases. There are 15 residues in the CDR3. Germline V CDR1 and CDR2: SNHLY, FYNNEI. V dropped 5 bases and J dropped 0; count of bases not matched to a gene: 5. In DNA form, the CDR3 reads TGTGCCAGCAGTAGAGGGGGCGGGAGCACAGATACGCAGTATTTT. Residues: CASSRGGGSTDTQYF.

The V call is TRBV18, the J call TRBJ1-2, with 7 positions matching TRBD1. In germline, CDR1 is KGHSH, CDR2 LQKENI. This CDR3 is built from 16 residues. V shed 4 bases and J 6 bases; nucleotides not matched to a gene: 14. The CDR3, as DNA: TGTGCCAGCTCACTTGGTTCAGGGGGGAAAGTCGATGGCTACACCTTC. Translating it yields CASSLGSGGKVDGYTF.

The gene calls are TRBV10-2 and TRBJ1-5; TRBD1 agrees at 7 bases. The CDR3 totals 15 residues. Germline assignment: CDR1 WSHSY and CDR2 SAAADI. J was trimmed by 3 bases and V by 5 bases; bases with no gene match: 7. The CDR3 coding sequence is TGCGCCAGCAGTCTTCCAGGGGGACCCAATCAGCCCCAGCATTTT. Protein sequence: CASSLPGGPNQPQHF.

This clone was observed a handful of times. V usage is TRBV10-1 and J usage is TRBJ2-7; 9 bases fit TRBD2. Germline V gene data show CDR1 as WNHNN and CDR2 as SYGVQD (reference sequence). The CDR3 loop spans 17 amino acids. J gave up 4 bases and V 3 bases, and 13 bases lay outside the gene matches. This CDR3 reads CASSDRRRYSGGYEQYF. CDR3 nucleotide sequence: TGCGCCAGCAGTGATCGCCGTAGATATAGCGGGGGATACGAGCAGTACTTC.